These T cell receptor beta chains were read from a single sample in a study of cytomegalovirus exposure and HLA in healthy donors. TCRdb's copy holds only in-frame clones and misses some; the assay was immunoSEQ multiplex PCR. The table records approximately 170,000 clones, approximately 80% of them present only once. The sequencing sample was made of PBMCs. These receptors were collected from a male donor in good health and CMV-seronegative. CDR3s include the opening cysteine and the closing phenylalanine or tryptophan. Fields, in order: D gene, clone size, J gene, V gene, CDR3 protein, CDR3 DNA. A D gene is named only where the DNA matches it firmly. Expanded clones are given a class, and other clones once, few, many or no size at all.

D gene: TRBD1; clone size: .; J gene: TRBJ2-7; V gene: TRBV5-1; CDR3 protein: CASSFGTGIYEQYF; CDR3 DNA: TGCGCCAGCAGCTTCGGGACAGGGATCTACGAGCAGTACTTC
D gene: .; clone size: .; J gene: TRBJ2-1; V gene: TRBV27; CDR3 protein: CASSSTSSYNEQFF; CDR3 DNA: TGTGCCAGCAGTTCCACAAGCTCCTACAATGAGCAGTTCTTC
D gene: TRBD1; clone size: .; J gene: TRBJ2-3; V gene: TRBV9; CDR3 protein: CASSVEGANTDTQYF; CDR3 DNA: TGTGCCAGCAGCGTAGAGGGGGCAAACACAGATACGCAGTATTTT
D gene: .; clone size: few; J gene: TRBJ2-7; V gene: TRBV7-2; CDR3 protein: CASSVGWGDRYF; CDR3 DNA: TGTGCCAGCAGCGTAGGTTGGGGCGATCGGTACTTC
D gene: .; clone size: once; J gene: TRBJ2-3; V gene: TRBV28; CDR3 protein: CASSPDAVDTQYF; CDR3 DNA: TGTGCCAGCAGCCCCGACGCGGTGGATACGCAGTATTTT
D gene: .; clone size: .; J gene: TRBJ2-5; V gene: TRBV9; CDR3 protein: CASSVTGSVETQYF; CDR3 DNA: TGTGCCAGCAGCGTTACAGGGTCGGTGGAGACCCAGTACTTC
D gene: TRBD2; clone size: .; J gene: TRBJ2-5; V gene: TRBV6-1; CDR3 protein: CASSEDGLAGAGGKETQYF; CDR3 DNA: TGTGCCAGCAGTGAGGATGGACTAGCGGGGGCTGGGGGAAAAGAGACCCAGTACTTC
D gene: .; clone size: .; J gene: TRBJ2-7; V gene: TRBV9; CDR3 protein: CASTQLPGSHEQYF; CDR3 DNA: TGTGCCAGCACCCAATTGCCAGGGTCCCACGAGCAGTACTTC
D gene: .; clone size: .; J gene: TRBJ2-1; V gene: TRBV19; CDR3 protein: CATTGVLEQFF; CDR3 DNA: TGTGCCACCACGGGGGTCTTGGAGCAGTTCTTC
D gene: TRBD1; clone size: .; J gene: TRBJ2-2; V gene: TRBV5-1; CDR3 protein: CASSRPGQGAGELFF; CDR3 DNA: TGCGCCAGCAGCCGCCCGGGACAGGGGGCCGGGGAGCTGTTTTTT
D gene: .; clone size: .; J gene: TRBJ1-2; V gene: TRBV7-2; CDR3 protein: CASSFQTRGAGMIDGYTF; CDR3 DNA: TGTGCCAGCAGCTTCCAAACTCGGGGCGCGGGAATGATAGATGGCTACACCTTC
D gene: .; clone size: .; J gene: TRBJ1-1; V gene: TRBV4-3; CDR3 protein: CASSQEGGGRGTEAFF; CDR3 DNA: TGCGCCAGCAGCCAAGAAGGGGGGGGGCGAGGCACTGAAGCTTTCTTT
D gene: .; clone size: .; J gene: TRBJ2-7; V gene: TRBV14; CDR3 protein: CASSQVYYEQYF; CDR3 DNA: TGTGCCAGCAGCCAAGTATACTACGAGCAGTACTTC
D gene: .; clone size: once; J gene: TRBJ2-3; V gene: TRBV27; CDR3 protein: CASSGAGRGGDTQYF; CDR3 DNA: TGTGCCAGCAGTGGGGCTGGGAGGGGGGGAGATACGCAGTATTTT
D gene: .; clone size: .; J gene: TRBJ1-5; V gene: TRBV19; CDR3 protein: CASSSGPGGSNQPQHF; CDR3 DNA: TGTGCCAGTAGTTCCGGCCCCGGCGGAAGCAATCAGCCCCAGCATTTT
D gene: .; clone size: .; J gene: TRBJ1-2; V gene: TRBV7-2; CDR3 protein: CASSPQRGSSYTF; CDR3 DNA: TGTGCCAGCAGCCCCCAGAGGGGGTCTAGCTACACCTTC
D gene: .; clone size: .; J gene: TRBJ2-5; V gene: TRBV5-1; CDR3 protein: CASSRPPLQGRETQYF; CDR3 DNA: TGCGCCAGCAGCCGTCCCCCCTTACAGGGAAGGGAGACCCAGTACTTC
D gene: TRBD1; clone size: .; J gene: TRBJ1-6; V gene: TRBV5-6; CDR3 protein: CASSLTGGRNSPLHF; CDR3 DNA: TGTGCCAGCAGCTTGACAGGGGGCAGGAATTCACCCCTCCACTTT
D gene: TRBD1; clone size: once; J gene: TRBJ1-1; V gene: TRBV27; CDR3 protein: CASSQMTPGTGVFTEAFF; CDR3 DNA: TGTGCCAGCAGCCAGATGACCCCCGGGACAGGGGTTTTCACTGAAGCTTTCTTT
D gene: .; clone size: few; J gene: TRBJ1-2; V gene: TRBV4-3; CDR3 protein: CASSQVRGEGGYTF; CDR3 DNA: TGCGCCAGCAGCCAAGTTCGGGGGGAAGGTGGCTACACCTTC
D gene: .; clone size: .; J gene: TRBJ2-7; V gene: TRBV7-9; CDR3 protein: CASSSEGQRRYEQYF; CDR3 DNA: TGTGCCAGCAGCTCTGAAGGACAAAGACGGTACGAGCAGTACTTC
D gene: TRBD1; clone size: .; J gene: TRBJ2-5; V gene: TRBV9; CDR3 protein: CASSPNPTGGGETQYF; CDR3 DNA: TGTGCCAGCAGCCCTAACCCGACAGGGGGCGGTGAGACCCAGTACTTC
D gene: TRBD2; clone size: .; J gene: TRBJ2-1; V gene: TRBV11-2; CDR3 protein: CASSPEPTSGIMGFF; CDR3 DNA: TGTGCCAGCAGCCCCGAACCGACTAGCGGGATTATGGGGTTCTTC
D gene: TRBD1; clone size: .; J gene: TRBJ2-2; V gene: TRBV6-5; CDR3 protein: CASSFRRGRTGELFF; CDR3 DNA: TGTGCCAGCAGTTTTCGCAGGGGGCGGACCGGGGAGCTGTTTTTT
D gene: .; clone size: .; J gene: TRBJ2-3; V gene: TRBV18; CDR3 protein: CASSPWTGGTDTQYF; CDR3 DNA: TGTGCCAGCTCACCCTGGACAGGAGGGACAGATACGCAGTATTTT
D gene: TRBD2; clone size: .; J gene: TRBJ2-1; V gene: TRBV7-6; CDR3 protein: CASRKGLAGYNEQFF; CDR3 DNA: TGTGCCAGCAGGAAGGGACTAGCGGGATACAATGAGCAGTTCTTC
D gene: TRBD1; clone size: .; J gene: TRBJ1-1; V gene: TRBV10-2; CDR3 protein: CATRQGSNTEAFF; CDR3 DNA: TGCGCCACCAGACAGGGTTCGAACACTGAAGCTTTCTTT
D gene: .; clone size: .; J gene: TRBJ2-4; V gene: TRBV2; CDR3 protein: CASRTGLAKNIQYF; CDR3 DNA: TGTGCCAGCAGGACGGGACTAGCCAAAAACATTCAGTACTTC
D gene: TRBD2; clone size: few; J gene: TRBJ2-5; V gene: TRBV10-3; CDR3 protein: CAISLRPLAEQETQYF; CDR3 DNA: TGTGCCATCAGTCTTCGACCTCTAGCGGAACAAGAGACCCAGTACTTC
D gene: .; clone size: .; J gene: TRBJ2-7; V gene: TRBV28; CDR3 protein: CASSLPGDMVEQYF; CDR3 DNA: TGTGCCAGCAGTCTCCCCGGGGACATGGTCGAGCAGTACTTC
D gene: .; clone size: .; J gene: TRBJ2-2; V gene: TRBV27; CDR3 protein: CASRALGRGNTGELFF; CDR3 DNA: TGTGCCAGCAGAGCCCTTGGTCGGGGGAACACCGGGGAGCTGTTTTTT
D gene: TRBD2; clone size: once; J gene: TRBJ2-5; V gene: TRBV2; CDR3 protein: CASRLAGLYQETQYF; CDR3 DNA: TGTGCCAGCAGACTAGCGGGCCTCTACCAAGAGACCCAGTACTTC
D gene: .; clone size: .; J gene: TRBJ1-2; V gene: TRBV27; CDR3 protein: CASSTNQGSGYTF; CDR3 DNA: TGTGCCAGCAGTACAAATCAGGGTTCTGGCTACACCTTC
D gene: .; clone size: .; J gene: TRBJ2-7; V gene: TRBV27; CDR3 protein: CASSRTSSYGQYF; CDR3 DNA: TGTGCCAGCAGCCGAACTTCGTCCTACGGGCAGTACTTC
D gene: TRBD1; clone size: .; J gene: TRBJ1-1; V gene: TRBV6-6; CDR3 protein: CASSRTGDTEAFF; CDR3 DNA: TGTGCCTCGAGTCGGACAGGGGACACTGAAGCTTTCTTT
D gene: .; clone size: .; J gene: TRBJ2-7; V gene: TRBV5-5; CDR3 protein: CASSLIGSYEQYF; CDR3 DNA: TGTGCCAGCAGCTTGATCGGGAGCTACGAGCAGTACTTC
D gene: .; clone size: medium-sized; J gene: TRBJ1-4; V gene: TRBV27; CDR3 protein: CASSLAGFNEKLFF; CDR3 DNA: TGTGCCAGCAGTTTGGCCGGGTTTAATGAAAAACTGTTTTTT
D gene: TRBD1; clone size: .; J gene: TRBJ1-2; V gene: TRBV5-4; CDR3 protein: CASSLVQGAFDGYTF; CDR3 DNA: TGTGCCAGCAGCTTGGTACAGGGGGCCTTCGATGGCTACACCTTC
D gene: .; clone size: .; J gene: TRBJ2-1; V gene: TRBV7-2; CDR3 protein: CASSPDRFTYNEQFF; CDR3 DNA: TGTGCCAGCAGCCCGGACAGATTCACCTACAATGAGCAGTTCTTC
D gene: TRBD2; clone size: .; J gene: TRBJ2-7; V gene: TRBV7-9; CDR3 protein: CASSLLSRTSSYEQYF; CDR3 DNA: TGTGCCAGCAGCTTACTTTCGCGGACTAGCTCCTACGAGCAGTACTTC
D gene: .; clone size: .; J gene: TRBJ2-7; V gene: TRBV6-6; CDR3 protein: CASSYGRGNEQYF; CDR3 DNA: TGTGCCAGCAGTTACGGCCGAGGCAACGAGCAGTACTTC
D gene: TRBD1; clone size: .; J gene: TRBJ1-2; V gene: TRBV28; CDR3 protein: CASSLGTGGFGYTF; CDR3 DNA: TGTGCCAGCAGTTTAGGGACAGGGGGCTTTGGCTACACCTTC
D gene: .; clone size: .; J gene: TRBJ2-5; V gene: TRBV21-1; CDR3 protein: CASSARDRYFQETQYF; CDR3 DNA: TGTGCCAGCAGTGCTCGGGACAGGTATTTCCAAGAGACCCAGTACTTC
D gene: .; clone size: few; J gene: TRBJ1-1; V gene: TRBV9; CDR3 protein: CASSVVAGLNTEAFF; CDR3 DNA: TGTGCCAGCAGCGTAGTTGCAGGGTTGAACACTGAAGCTTTCTTT
D gene: TRBD2; clone size: .; J gene: TRBJ2-5; V gene: TRBV28; CDR3 protein: CASGGRGRQETQYF; CDR3 DNA: TGTGCCAGCGGCGGGAGGGGTCGCCAAGAGACCCAGTACTTC